This T cell receptor (beta chain) was obtained from a study of cytomegalovirus exposure and HLA in healthy donors. Study findings and constraints: Accurate HLA-A and HLA-B prediction from TCR beta sequences was reported for most subjects. As a later analysis revealed, the rate of TCR association differed by HLA locus, with DRB1 most and HLA-C fewest. When analyzed later, a missense DCLRE1C variant was found to be linked to TCR beta V- and J-gene trimming.

To note about this clone: Its antigen is not known.

PCR employed 60 Vbeta and 13 Jbeta primers. TCRdb's table, derived via immunoSEQ multiplex PCR, lists solely in-frame clones and lacks some. This sample's table reports 60,000 to 100,000 clones. This receptor was identified in a young man in good health and CMV-seronegative. Sequencing input: PBMCs.

The CDR3 protein is CASSQAMGWNTEAFF. CDR3 sequence (DNA): TGTGCCAGCAGCCAAGCAATGGGCTGGAACACTGAAGCTTTCTTT. The chain employs TRBV14 and TRBJ1-1; D gene uncertain. The length of the CDR3 is 15 residues. The germline CDR1 and CDR2 sequences are SGHDN and FVKESK. V was trimmed by 1 base and J by 1 base, leaving 10 bases between them.